A single sample gave rise to the 12 T cell receptor beta chains below, sequenced in a study of blood T cell repertoires in COVID-19 (dated by TCRdb to the early 2020s). Libraries were prepared through the immunoSEQ multiplex PCR assay. TCRdb mirrors the immuneACCESS table, restricted to in-frame sequences. Some clones are absent from its copies; in checked studies, under half trace to an unresolved V gene, and the reason for the others is unknown. This sample lists around 120,000 clones; about 88% were detected once. In total, the top ten clones hold less than 5% of the sample. The material sequenced was peripheral blood. These receptors were obtained from a man between 60 and 75 years old with COVID-19, enrolled during active disease.

The CDR3, as DNA: TGTGCCAGTAGCGGGACCAAGAAGGGAGGAACAGGGGCAAATGAAAAACTGTTTTTT. It encodes CASSGTKKGGTGANEKLFF. The V gene is TRBV19, the J gene TRBJ1-4; the match to TRBD1 covers 7 bases. The V segment lost 6 bases and the J segment 5 bases; nucleotides outside the gene matches: 21. Per germline, CDR1 LNHDA and CDR2 SQIVND (reference sequence). This CDR3 has 19 amino acids.

The rearrangement uses TRBV9 and TRBJ2-6, with D uncertain. Per germline, CDR1 SGDLS and CDR2 YYNGEE. CDR3 length: 14 residues. The ends were cut back, 2 bases at V and 0 bases at J, with 3 bases in the middle. The DNA for the CDR3 is TGTGCCAGCAGCGTTAACTCTGGGGCCAACGTCCTGACTTTC. Its translation is CASSVNSGANVLTF.

This chain links TRBV28 with TRBJ2-7, with 10 bases lining up with TRBD1. Trimming cost V 5 bases and J 2 bases; bases outside gene matches: 12. The CDR3 extends over 17 amino acids. Per the germline V gene, CDR1 is MDHEN and CDR2 is SYDVKM. The CDR3 region has the DNA TGTGCCAGCAGTCAGGATAACGACAGGGGGCTCCCCTACGAGCAGTACTTC. It encodes CASSQDNDRGLPYEQYF.

The chain carries TRBV29-1 and TRBJ1-4; D is unresolved. This CDR3 region has 13 residues. The germline V gene encodes CDR1 SQVTM and CDR2 ANQGSEA. V shed 0 bases and J shed 11 bases, with 13 bases lying between them. This CDR3 is CSVEDRQAGKLFF. CDR3 nucleotides: TGCAGCGTTGAAGATCGGCAGGCGGGGAAACTGTTTTTT.

As for this clone: The junction does not match germline at one end; this may be a read error. J is TRBJ1-1 and V is TRBV7-7, with D maybe TRBD1 (5 bases). Per germline, CDR1 SSHAT and CDR2 FNYEAQ (reference sequence). The CDR3 sequence is 13 residues long. CDR3 loop: CASSLDTNTEAFF. The CDR3 DNA follows: TGTGCTAGCAGCTTGGACACAAACACTGAAGCTTTCTTT.

V usage is TRBV5-1 and J usage is TRBJ1-1; 10 nucleotides match TRBD1. From germline, CDR1 is SGHRS and CDR2 YFSETQ. The trim removed 4 bases at V and 3 bases at J, leaving 6 bases unmatched. The CDR3 runs to 15 residues. CDR3 nucleotide sequence: TGCGCCAGCAGCCGCTCGACAGGGGGCCACACTGAAGCTTTCTTT. Its translation: CASSRSTGGHTEAFF.

The rearrangement joins TRBV20-1 to TRBJ2-5, with 8 bases that match TRBD2. The germline CDR1 and CDR2 sequences are DFQATT and SNEGSKA (reference sequence). V gave up 3 bases and J gave up 3 bases; unmatched junction bases: 6. This CDR3 is 14 amino acids long. CDR3 DNA sequence: TGCAGTGCTAGTTGGGGTAGCGGGGAAGAGACCCAGTACTTC. It yields the protein CSASWGSGEETQYF.

J is TRBJ1-6 and V is TRBV7-8; 12 bases map to TRBD1. The germline V gene has CDR1 SGHVS and CDR2 FQNEAQ. The CDR3 consists of 18 residues. Germline trimming cut 5 bases from V and 8 bases from J; bases unmatched to any gene: 13. For the CDR3, the DNA is TGTGCCAGCAGCACGGGACAGGGGGCTGCGTGGAATTATTCACCCCTCCACTTT. Its protein is CASSTGQGAAWNYSPLHF. The whole variable domain, filled in from reference TRBV7-8 and TRBJ1-6, reads GAGVSQSPRYKVAKRGQDVALRCDPISGHVSLFWYQQALGQGPEFLTYFQNEAQLDKSGLPSDRFFAERPEGSVSTLKIQRTQQEDSAVYLCASSTGQGAAWNYSPLHFGNGTRLTVT.

This clone was recorded only once. The chain is built from TRBV7-3 and TRBJ2-1, with D tentatively TRBD2 (6 bases). Germline loops: CDR1 SGHTA, CDR2 FQGTGA. This CDR3 region has 15 residues. Trimming left V 0 bases short and J 1 base short, with 7 bases between. The CDR3 DNA reads TGTGCCAGCAGCTTAACCGGGGGATCCTACAATGAGCAGTTCTTC. Encoded protein: CASSLTGGSYNEQFF.

This chain connects TRBV19 to TRBJ2-1; the D gene is possibly TRBD2 (6 bases). This CDR3 comprises 13 residues. The V gene's germline CDR1 is LNHDA and CDR2 SQIVND (reference sequence). V was trimmed by 5 bases and J by 5 bases, leaving 10 bases between them. Written as DNA, the CDR3 is TGTGCCAGTAGTTGGGACTTCGACAATGAGCAGTTCTTC. This sequence encodes CASSWDFDNEQFF.

This clone was seen just once. The V gene is TRBV19, the J gene TRBJ1-1; D ambiguous. Germline CDR1 is LNHDA and CDR2 is SQIVND (reference sequence). This CDR3 has 15 residues. Trimming shortened V by 6 bases and J by 2 bases, and 16 bases separated the two germline ends. In DNA, the CDR3 is TGTGCCAGTAGCAAACTAGACCGTGTAAACACTGAAGCTTTCTTT. Translating it yields CASSKLDRVNTEAFF.

The chain uses TRBV7-2 and TRBJ1-1, with TRBD1 identical over 7 bases. This CDR3 is 14 amino acids long. CDR1 and CDR2 (germline): SGHTA, FQGNSA. The V gene end was trimmed by 3 bases and the J gene end by 4 bases; junction bases not matched to a gene: 5. The CDR3 loop is CASSFDRVFTEAFF. The CDR3 coding sequence is TGTGCCAGCAGCTTCGACAGGGTTTTCACTGAAGCTTTCTTT.